What follows are 12 T cell receptor beta chains derived from one specimen sequenced in a study of cytomegalovirus exposure and HLA in healthy donors. Use of 60 Vbeta and 13 Jbeta primers characterized the PCR. Using immunoSEQ multiplex PCR, the repertoire was profiled, and TCRdb retains in-frame clones only, with some absent. This sample's clone table lists under 90,000 clones. Sequenced sample: PBMCs. The receptors derive from a female donor in good health and CMV-seropositive.

Details on this clone: The junction departs from germline at one end; a sequencing error may be responsible. The J gene is TRBJ2-1, the V gene TRBV7-2, with D tentatively TRBD2 (6 bases). This CDR3 is built from 15 residues. CDR1 SGHTA and CDR2 FQGNSA come from the germline V gene. The CDR3 nucleotides are TGTGTCAGCAGCTTAGCGCGGCGGGGCGACAATGAGCAGTTCTTC. It translates to CVSSLARRGDNEQFF.

The chain uses TRBV4-2 and TRBJ2-1, with D possibly matching TRBD2 (6 bases). The V gene lost 5 bases and the J gene lost 4 bases, with 24 bases spanning the gap. Germline-derived CDR1 and CDR2 are LGHNA and YNFKEQ. The CDR3 covers 18 residues. The CDR3: CASSEGSQFAGRYNEQFF. Here the CDR3 DNA reads TGTGCCAGCAGCGAAGGGTCCCAATTTGCGGGACGATACAATGAGCAGTTCTTC.

The gene calls are TRBV19 and TRBJ2-7, with 12 nucleotides matching TRBD2. With 4 bases clipped from V and 0 bases from J, the junction kept 1 base outside the gene matches. The CDR3 is 15 residues long. The V gene's germline CDR1 is LNHDA and CDR2 SQIVND (reference sequence). The CDR3 loop is CASSKTSGSSYEQYF. DNA for the CDR3: TGTGCCAGTAGTAAGACTAGCGGGAGCTCCTACGAGCAGTACTTC.

V gene TRBV5-4 combines with J gene TRBJ2-5, with a possible D match to TRBD2 (6 bases). Trimming left V 3 bases short and J 2 bases short, with 11 bases between. This CDR3 has 14 residues. Germline CDR1 is SGHNT and CDR2 is YYREEE (reference sequence). CDR3 loop: CASSYGLLQETQYF. The CDR3 nucleotides are TGTGCCAGCAGCTACGGACTACTGCAAGAGACCCAGTACTTC.

The gene calls are TRBV5-6 and TRBJ2-5; weak D call: TRBD1 (5 bases). The tail of the sequence fits TRBJ2-7 better, so the J call may be wrong. The CDR3 totals 16 residues. Germline-derived CDR1 and CDR2 are SGHDT and YYEEEE. CDR3 loop: CASSVGKTEIYYEQYF. The DNA for the CDR3 is TGTGCCAGCAGCGTGGGAAAGACAGAGATATACTACGAGCAGTACTTC.

The rearrangement uses TRBV10-1 and TRBJ1-4; TRBD1 is a possible D gene (6 bases). V was cut by 7 bases and J by 3 bases, with 12 bases left in between. This CDR3 is 14 amino acids long. Germline V gene lookup returns CDR1 WNHNN and CDR2 SYGVQD (reference sequence). CDR3 residues: CASTQGGANEKLFF. As DNA, the CDR3 is TGCGCCAGCACTCAAGGGGGTGCTAATGAAAAACTGTTTTTT.

The chain joins TRBV7-2 to TRBJ2-4, with 7 bases fitting TRBD2. There are 17 residues in the CDR3. After removal of 6 bases from V and 3 bases from J, the junction contained 14 bases not matched to a gene. Germline assignment: CDR1 SGHTA and CDR2 FQGNSA. CDR3 protein: CASSLSPQRDHKNIQYF. In DNA form, the CDR3 reads TGTGCCAGCAGTCTGAGTCCCCAGCGGGATCACAAAAACATTCAGTACTTC.

J is TRBJ2-1 and V is TRBV4-3; 11 bases fit TRBD2. The V and J ends lost 0 bases and 6 bases, in that order; junction bases with no gene match: 7. This CDR3 has 17 residues. Germline V CDR1 and CDR2: LGHNA, YSLEER. CDR3 DNA sequence: TGCGCCAGCAGCCAAGATTTGGGAACTAGCGGGGGCAATGAGCAGTTCTTC. This translates into CASSQDLGTSGGNEQFF.

V and J are TRBV7-9 and TRBJ2-2; D is unclear. The CDR3 is 14 residues long. Germline V gives CDR1 SEHNR, CDR2 FQNEAQ (reference sequence). V lost 9 bases, J lost 10 bases, and 21 bases lay in between. The CDR3, as DNA: TGTGCCAGTACCCAATCGAGAGGCCCTGTGGAGCTGTTTTTT. Translation gives CASTQSRGPVELFF.

The rearrangement uses TRBV19 and TRBJ2-2; D gene unclear. CDR1 and CDR2 (germline): LNHDA, SQIVND (reference sequence). The V and J ends lost 3 bases and 1 base respectively, with 6 bases between them. CDR3 length: 14 amino acids. CDR3 coding DNA: TGTGCCAGTAGTATCCGAGGGAACACCGGGGAGCTGTTTTTT. It yields the protein CASSIRGNTGELFF.

J is TRBJ2-2 and V is TRBV2; 9 nucleotides match TRBD2. The V gene's germline CDR1 is SNHLY and CDR2 FYNNEI. There are 13 residues in the CDR3. Trimming removed 6 bases from V and 5 bases from J; junction bases left unmatched: 1. For the CDR3, the DNA is TGTGCCAGCAGGGCGGGGGGGACCGGGGAGCTGTTTTTT. Amino acids: CASRAGGTGELFF.

The chain joins TRBV11-2 to TRBJ2-7; TRBD1 aligns across 7 bases. The CDR3 spans 14 residues. J was trimmed by 0 bases and V by 6 bases; bases with no gene match: 5. Germline loops: CDR1 SGHAT, CDR2 FQNNGV. CDR3 in DNA: TGTGCCAGCAGAAGACAGGGTGCCTCCTACGAGCAGTACTTC. It encodes CASRRQGASYEQYF.